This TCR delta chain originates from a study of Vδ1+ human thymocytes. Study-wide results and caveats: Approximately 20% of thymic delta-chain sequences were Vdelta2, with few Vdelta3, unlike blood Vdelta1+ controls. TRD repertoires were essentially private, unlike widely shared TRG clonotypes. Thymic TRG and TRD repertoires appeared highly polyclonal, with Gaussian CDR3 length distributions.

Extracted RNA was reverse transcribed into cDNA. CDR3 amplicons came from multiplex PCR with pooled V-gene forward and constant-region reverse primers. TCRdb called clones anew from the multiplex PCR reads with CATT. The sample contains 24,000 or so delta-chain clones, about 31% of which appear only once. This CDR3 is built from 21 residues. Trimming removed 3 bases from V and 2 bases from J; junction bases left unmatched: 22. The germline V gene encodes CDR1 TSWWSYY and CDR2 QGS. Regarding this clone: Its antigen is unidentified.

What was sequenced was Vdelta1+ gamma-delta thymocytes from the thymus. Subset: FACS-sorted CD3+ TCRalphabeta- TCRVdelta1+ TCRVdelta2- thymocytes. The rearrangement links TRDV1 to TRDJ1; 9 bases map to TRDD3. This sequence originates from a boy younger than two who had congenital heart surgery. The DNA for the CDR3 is TGTGCTCTTGGGGACGGTTACTTCCTAGTCTGGGGGATGAAGGGAACCGATAAACTCATCTTT. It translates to CALGDGYFLVWGMKGTDKLIF.